These 25 T cell receptor beta chains share one sample of origin, sequenced in a study of T cell changes during pregnancy in multiple sclerosis. Clones were sequenced by immunoSEQ multiplex PCR, and TCRdb holds only the in-frame ones, with some missing. The table has about 38,000 clones, 90% seen once; the top ten hold 0.57%. The starting material was CD4+ T cells from peripheral blood mononuclear cells, obtained in the second trimester of pregnancy. Receptor source: a female donor with multiple sclerosis, enrolled in a pregnancy study.

V gene TRBV7-3 combines with J gene TRBJ2-5; D is perhaps TRBD2 (5 bases). The CDR3 is made up of 13 amino acids. Looked up from germline, CDR1 is SGHTA and CDR2 is FQGTGA. V was clipped by 1 base and J by 5 bases, with 8 bases between them. CDR3 sequence reads: CASSLRRGETQYF. The CDR3 region has the DNA TGTGCCAGCAGCTTAAGGCGCGGGGAGACCCAGTACTTC.

V usage is TRBV19 and J usage is TRBJ1-4; D is undetermined. The CDR3 extends over 14 amino acids. Germline assignment: CDR1 LNHDA and CDR2 SQIVND (reference sequence). V dropped 4 bases and J dropped 0 bases, with 6 bases sitting between them. CDR3 in DNA: TGTGCCAGTAGTAACAGTGCAACTAATGAAAAACTGTTTTTT. Amino acids: CASSNSATNEKLFF.

CDR3 amino acids: CASSLQGAYEQYF. CDR3 DNA sequence: TGTGCCAGCAGCTTGCAGGGGGCATACGAGCAGTACTTC. This sequence joins TRBV5-5 and TRBJ2-7, with TRBD1 matching over 8 bases. CDR3 length: 13 residues. Trimming took 1 base from V and 4 from J; bases not matched to a gene: 1. Germline values: CDR1 SGHKS, CDR2 YYEKEE (reference sequence).

The rearrangement joins TRBV23-1 to TRBJ2-7; D may be TRBD1 (5 bases). TRBV23-1 qualifies as an ORF whose function is uncertain. Trimming cost V 0 bases and J 3 bases, with 15 bases left between them. CDR3 size: 16 residues. CDR3 amino acids: CASSQSTGATDYEQYF. For the CDR3, the DNA is TGCGCCAGCAGTCAATCAACAGGCGCTACTGACTACGAGCAGTACTTC.

With respect to this clone: One end of the junction is discordant with germline, which a read error may explain. This rearrangement joins TRBV7-7 to TRBJ2-7; 8 bases are a match to TRBD1. CDR3 size: 13 residues. Germline V gene data show CDR1 as SSHAT and CDR2 as FNYEAQ (reference sequence). CDR3 sequence reads: CASSRDRNYEQYF. CDR3 sequence (DNA): TGTGCTAGCAGCCGGGACAGGAACTACGAGCAGTACTTC.

CDR3 loop: CAWSVGVGNSPLHF. DNA of the CDR3: TGTGCCTGGAGTGTAGGGGTGGGGAATTCACCCCTCCACTTT. The chain uses TRBV30 and TRBJ1-6; TRBD1 might be the D (5 bases). The ends were cut back, 0 bases at V and 7 bases at J, with 10 bases in the middle. Germline CDR1 GTSNPN, CDR2 SVGIG (reference sequence). This CDR3 spans 14 amino acids.

The CDR3 DNA reads as TGTGCCAGCAGCTCCTCCTTGGGGAGCGGGAAGGCCGGGGAGCTGTTTTTT. Translated: CASSSSLGSGKAGELFF. The chain uses TRBV7-9 and TRBJ2-2; 7 bases map to TRBD2. Per the germline V gene, CDR1 is SEHNR and CDR2 is FQNEAQ (reference sequence). With 4 bases clipped from V and 6 bases from J, the junction kept 14 bases outside the gene matches. The CDR3 is 17 residues long. The whole variable domain, remainder taken from reference TRBV7-9 and TRBJ2-2, is DTGVSQNPRHKITKRGQNVTFRCDPISEHNRLYWYRQTLGQGPEFLTYFQNEAQLEKSRLLSDRFSAERPKGSFSTLEIQRTEQGDSAMYLCASSSSLGSGKAGELFFGEGSRLTVL.

The chain links TRBV7-6 to TRBJ2-1, with 9 bases aligning to TRBD2. Germline values: CDR1 SGHVS, CDR2 FNYEAQ. With V trimmed by 3 bases and J by 8 bases, 8 bases remained unmatched. CDR3 size: 15 residues. The CDR3 spells CASSLLASGKDEQFF. Written as DNA, the CDR3 is TGTGCCAGCAGCTTGTTGGCTAGCGGGAAAGATGAGCAGTTCTTC.

The chain couples TRBV4-3 to TRBJ2-1, with TRBD2 matching 11 bases. From germline, CDR1 is LGHNA and CDR2 YSLEER. V shed 0 bases and J 3 bases; nucleotides not matched to a gene: 4. This CDR3 spans 17 amino acids. CDR3: CASSQDLAGGFYNEQFF. CDR3 nucleotides: TGCGCCAGCAGCCAAGACTTAGCGGGAGGGTTCTACAATGAGCAGTTCTTC.

DNA of the CDR3: TGTGCCAGCAGTTACTTGGGCGTTAGAAATGAGCAGTTCTTC. Translated: CASSYLGVRNEQFF. V usage is TRBV2 and J usage is TRBJ2-1; D uncertain. The CDR3 spans 14 residues. Trimming removed 5 bases from V and 7 bases from J, with 15 bases in between. Germline V gene lookup returns CDR1 SNHLY and CDR2 FYNNEI.

The chain uses TRBV28 and TRBJ2-7; maybe TRBD2 (6 bases). V was pared by 6 bases and J by 3 bases, with 12 bases between. Per germline, CDR1 MDHEN and CDR2 SYDVKM. The CDR3 runs to 13 residues. DNA of the CDR3: TGTGCCAGCAGAGCGGGCCAGTACTACGAGCAGTACTTC. Translating gives CASRAGQYYEQYF.

This chain joins TRBV6-5 and TRBJ1-5, with 8 bases identical to TRBD1. Germline CDR1 reads MNHEY; CDR2 reads SVGAGI. The junction had 9 bases not matched to a gene; V was cut back by 4 bases and J by 4 bases. This CDR3 has 16 residues. The CDR3: CASSSMGTGVNQPQHF. CDR3 in DNA: TGTGCCAGCAGTTCAATGGGGACAGGAGTGAATCAGCCCCAGCATTTT.

The chain couples TRBV19 to TRBJ1-2; no definite D call. Trimming cost V 4 bases and J 5 bases, with 8 bases left between them. The CDR3 runs to 12 residues. In germline, CDR1 is LNHDA, CDR2 SQIVND (reference sequence). Written as DNA, the CDR3 is TGTGCCAGTAGTACCGCGGGATATGGCTACACCTTC. Residues: CASSTAGYGYTF.

This rearrangement joins TRBV7-3 to TRBJ2-5; D is possibly TRBD2 (5 bases). From germline, CDR1 is SGHTA and CDR2 FQGTGA. The CDR3 has 13 amino acids. The V end was cut by 6 bases, the J end by 4 bases, with 12 bases between. The CDR3 loop is CASSYGGPETQYF. The CDR3 region has the DNA TGTGCCAGCAGTTATGGAGGCCCAGAGACCCAGTACTTC.

The V call is TRBV30, the J call TRBJ2-2; perhaps TRBD2 as D (6 bases). This CDR3 is built from 13 residues. Germline loops: CDR1 GTSNPN, CDR2 SVGIG (reference sequence). Trimming shortened V by 4 bases and J by 4 bases, and 10 bases separated the two germline ends. CDR3 coding DNA: TGTGCCTGGATGGGGGGAGTCACCGGGGAGCTGTTTTTT. It specifies CAWMGGVTGELFF.

The rearrangement links TRBV5-4 to TRBJ2-1, with 9 bases identical to TRBD1. V lost 9 bases, J lost 3 bases, and 13 bases stayed unmatched. The CDR3 totals 16 residues. Germline CDR1 is SGHNT and CDR2 is YYREEE (reference sequence). The CDR3 loop reads CATTKPRQGVYNEQFF. For the CDR3, the DNA is TGTGCCACCACGAAACCCCGACAGGGGGTCTACAATGAGCAGTTCTTC.

The chain carries TRBV6-5 and TRBJ2-6, with D tentatively TRBD2 (6 bases). V lost 6 bases and J 6 bases, leaving 12 bases between the germline ends. The germline V gene encodes CDR1 MNHEY and CDR2 SVGAGI. CDR3 length: 14 residues. CDR3 nucleotides: TGTGCCAGCAGGGGCGGGATCGCGGCCAACGTCCTGACTTTC. Protein sequence: CASRGGIAANVLTF.

V is TRBV2 and J is TRBJ2-1; TRBD2 is a possible D gene (6 bases). CDR3 length: 15 amino acids. V shed 3 bases and J shed 2 bases, with 11 bases lying between them. Germline V gene data show CDR1 as SNHLY and CDR2 as FYNNEI. The CDR3 spells CASSDNGGTYNEQFF. CDR3 in DNA: TGTGCCAGCAGTGATAACGGGGGAACCTACAATGAGCAGTTCTTC.

Worth noting for this clone: Other DNA sequences in this sample translate to the same CDR3. The chain has TRBV9 and TRBJ2-1, with 10 bases identical to TRBD2. The CDR3 spans 15 residues. Per germline, CDR1 SGDLS and CDR2 YYNGEE. J gave up 7 bases and V 4 bases, and 8 bases lay outside the gene matches. CDR3: CASSPLAGGGNEQFF. CDR3 DNA sequence: TGTGCCAGCAGCCCATTAGCGGGAGGTGGGAATGAGCAGTTCTTC.

This rearrangement joins TRBV7-6 to TRBJ2-1; 10 nucleotides align to TRBD2. With V trimmed by 2 bases and J by 2 bases, 6 bases remained unmatched. CDR3 length: 17 amino acids. Germline V lookup: CDR1 SGHVS, CDR2 FNYEAQ. CDR3 protein: CASSLRLAGRPYNEQFF. CDR3 nucleotide sequence: TGTGCCAGCAGCTTACGACTAGCGGGCCGCCCCTACAATGAGCAGTTCTTC.

This rearrangement joins TRBV6-5 to TRBJ2-2; 7 positions match TRBD1. The CDR3 is made up of 13 amino acids. With V trimmed by 6 bases and J by 4 bases, 2 bases remained unmatched. CDR1 and CDR2 from the germline V gene are MNHEY and SVGAGI. The CDR3 DNA is TGTGCCAGCAGGAGGACAGGCACCGGGGAGCTGTTTTTT. Translation: CASRRTGTGELFF.

The chain couples TRBV30 to TRBJ1-5; D gene unclear. The V gene's germline CDR1 is GTSNPN and CDR2 SVGIG (reference sequence). This CDR3 is 13 amino acids long. Between the trimmed V and J ends, which lost 1 base and 4 bases, there was a span of 8 bases. The CDR3 nucleotides are TGTGCCTGGAGTGACGCGAGAAATCAGCCCCAGCATTTT. Translated: CAWSDARNQPQHF.

V gene TRBV4-3 combines with J gene TRBJ2-3; 8 nucleotides agree with TRBD2. The CDR3 is 13 amino acids. V dropped 0 bases and J dropped 10; count of bases not matched to a gene: 3. CDR1 and CDR2 from the germline V gene are LGHNA and YSLEER. The CDR3, as DNA: TGCGCCAGCAGCCAAGAACTAGCGGCCCCGCAGTATTTT. Its protein is CASSQELAAPQYF.

This chain uses TRBV11-2 with TRBJ1-1; 8 positions agree with TRBD1. J lost 2 bases, V lost 6 bases, and 8 bases had no gene match. CDR1 SGHAT and CDR2 FQNNGV come from the germline V gene. The CDR3 runs 15 residues. CDR3 coding DNA: TGTGCCAGCAGGGTAGTCAGGGGGCGAAACACTGAAGCTTTCTTT. Translating it yields CASRVVRGRNTEAFF.

This clone was observed a handful of times. V gene TRBV6-5 combines with J gene TRBJ2-7; unclear D gene. V lost 0 bases and J lost 3, with 9 bases in between. This CDR3 contains 14 residues. Germline V gene lookup returns CDR1 MNHEY and CDR2 SVGAGI. CDR3 amino acids: CASSYSISNYEQYF. The CDR3 DNA sequence: TGTGCCAGCAGTTACTCGATCTCTAACTACGAGCAGTACTTC.